Listed below are T cell receptor beta chains from one sample, sequenced in a study of blood T cell repertoires in COVID-19. Measured with immunoSEQ multiplex PCR; TCRdb has only the in-frame clones, and not every one. The data contain around 130,000 clones, around 83% of them singletons. The specimen sequenced was PBMCs or T cells enriched from blood (not recorded which). These receptors all come from a man aged 25 to 40 who had recovered from COVID-19. The CDR3 runs from the conserved cysteine through the conserved F or W. The D gene is left open where the match is weak. Clone size appears in some rows only: once, few, many, or a class for an expanded clone.

J: TRBJ1-5
D: TRBD1
size: NA
V: TRBV28
DNA: TGTGCCAGCAGCCCGCCGGACAGGGGCAATCAGCCCCAGCATTTT
CDR3: CASSPPDRGNQPQHF

J: TRBJ2-3
D: TRBD2
size: NA
V: TRBV2
DNA: TGTGCCAGCAGTGTCGCTAGCGGGGCCTTAGATACGCAGTATTTT
CDR3: CASSVASGALDTQYF

J: TRBJ1-5
D: NA
size: NA
V: TRBV2
DNA: TGTGCCAGCGGTGGACAGTCCCCAGCCCAGCATTTT
CDR3: CASGGQSPAQHF

J: TRBJ2-7
D: NA
size: NA
V: TRBV18
DNA: TGTGCCAGCTCACCACCGGCAGTCGTCCACGAGCAGTACTTC
CDR3: CASSPPAVVHEQYF

J: TRBJ1-4
D: NA
size: NA
V: TRBV5-1
DNA: TGCGCCAGCAGCTTGTTAGCAGATGAAAAACTGTTTTTT
CDR3: CASSLLADEKLFF

J: TRBJ2-1
D: TRBD2
size: NA
V: TRBV7-2
DNA: TGTGCCAGCAGCTTAGTGTGGGGTCTAGCGGGGAACAATGAGCAGTTCTTC
CDR3: CASSLVWGLAGNNEQFF

J: TRBJ1-1
D: TRBD1
size: NA
V: TRBV19
DNA: TGTGCCATACAGGGGATGGGCACTGAAGCTTTCTTT
CDR3: CAIQGMGTEAFF

J: TRBJ1-1
D: NA
size: NA
V: TRBV24-1
DNA: TGTGCCACCGAAAATGGCCGTGAAGCTTTCTTT
CDR3: CATENGREAFF

J: TRBJ2-2
D: NA
size: once
V: TRBV3-1/TRBV3-2
DNA: TGTGCCAGCAGCCGAGGCGGCGGGGAGCTGTTTTTT
CDR3: CASSRGGGELFF

J: TRBJ2-3
D: TRBD2
size: NA
V: TRBV27
DNA: TGTGCCAGCAGTTTATCGACTAGCGGGAGGGTAGATACGCAGTATTTT
CDR3: CASSLSTSGRVDTQYF

J: TRBJ1-5
D: NA
size: NA
V: TRBV10-2
DNA: TGCGCCAGCAGTGAGAACAGTAATCAGCCCCAGCATTTT
CDR3: CASSENSNQPQHF

J: TRBJ1-4
D: NA
size: NA
V: TRBV15
DNA: TGTGCCACCAGCAGAGATTTCACAGCAACTAATGAAAAACTGTTTTTT
CDR3: CATSRDFTATNEKLFF

J: TRBJ1-5
D: NA
size: few
V: TRBV27
DNA: TGTGCCAGCAGTTTAGCAGGGAATCAGCCCCAGCATTTT
CDR3: CASSLAGNQPQHF

J: TRBJ1-2
D: NA
size: NA
V: TRBV30
DNA: TGTGCCTGTTCTAGGGGGGGCAGGTATGGCTACACCTTC
CDR3: CACSRGGRYGYTF

J: TRBJ2-1
D: TRBD1
size: NA
V: TRBV6-5
DNA: TGTGCCAGCAGCCTGGACAGGGAGGATGAGCAGTTCTTC
CDR3: CASSLDREDEQFF

J: TRBJ2-5
D: TRBD2
size: NA
V: TRBV4-2
DNA: TGTGCCAGCAGCCAGTGGACTAGCGGGACCCAAGAGACCCAGTACTTC
CDR3: CASSQWTSGTQETQYF

J: TRBJ2-2
D: NA
size: NA
V: TRBV19
DNA: TGTGCCAGTAGTAGAGCGGAGCAAAACACCGGGGAGCTGTTTTTT
CDR3: CASSRAEQNTGELFF

J: TRBJ2-5
D: TRBD1
size: NA
V: TRBV18
DNA: TGTGCCAGCTCACCCGGGACAGGGGGACTCCAAGAGACCCAGTACTTC
CDR3: CASSPGTGGLQETQYF